A selection of T cell receptor beta chains follows, all from one sample in a study of OX40 agonist ivuxolimab in advanced cancers. TCRdb's table, derived via immunoSEQ multiplex PCR, lists solely in-frame clones and lacks some. The profile shows tens of thousands of clones, 90% of them singletons. Sequences were derived from CD4+ or CD8+ T cells sorted from blood, sampled in a trial of the OX40 agonist ivuxolimab. These receptors came from an adult with an advanced solid tumor such as melanoma, head and neck, liver or kidney cancer. Each CDR3 is given with its conserved first and last residue. A D gene is named only where the DNA matches it firmly. The size field is filled for only some rows; it gives once, few, many or a size class.

>TRBV5-1|few|-|TRBJ1-1
TGCGCCAGCAGCTTGGCCGGGGACCGCACTGAAGCTTTCTTT
CASSLAGDRTEAFF
>TRBV6-6|once|-|TRBJ1-6
TGTGCCAGCGAACCGGGACAAGGCGGATCACCCCTCCACTTT
CASEPGQGGSPLHF
>TRBV4-2|-|-|TRBJ2-5
TGTGCCAGCAGCCCCGCAAAGGCTGACTTAGGGGGGGCCCAGTACTTC
CASSPAKADLGGAQYF
>TRBV9|-|TRBD2|TRBJ2-3
TGTGCCAGCAGCGCCAAGCGGGGGGGGAGGTCGACAGATACGCAGTATTTT
CASSAKRGGRSTDTQYF
>TRBV28|once|-|TRBJ2-7
TGTGCCAGCAGTTCTGGCGGGTCAGGGGGGGGATACGAGCAGTACTTC
CASSSGGSGGGYEQYF
>TRBV7-3|once|TRBD2|TRBJ2-1
TGTGCCAGCAGCTTGTCGCGGGGGGCCGGTATTGATGAGCAGTTCTTC
CASSLSRGAGIDEQFF
>TRBV23-1|-|-|TRBJ2-3
TGCGCCAGCAGTCTTCCTCAGGGGAGGAACACAGATACGCAGTATTTT
CASSLPQGRNTDTQYF
>TRBV5-5|-|-|TRBJ2-3
TGTGCCAGCAGCTTGAGAGTAGTTCCAGATACGCAGTATTTT
CASSLRVVPDTQYF
>TRBV11-3|-|-|TRBJ2-1
TGTGCCAGCAGCTTTTTGAGGAACAACAATGAGCAGTTCTTC
CASSFLRNNNEQFF
>TRBV6-4|-|TRBD1|TRBJ1-4
TGTGCCAGCAGCTGGACAGGGGAGGGCGAAAAACTGTTTTTT
CASSWTGEGEKLFF
>TRBV5-4|-|TRBD1|TRBJ1-2
TGTGCCAGCAGCCAGGGGACAGGGGAATTTTACTATGGCTACACCTTC
CASSQGTGEFYYGYTF
>TRBV6-5|few|-|TRBJ2-7
TGTGCCACCCAAAAGTGGGATGCCTACGAGCAGTACTTC
CATQKWDAYEQYF
>TRBV5-6|-|-|TRBJ2-3
TGTGCCAGCAGCTTGAGGCAGAGGGGGATAGATACGCAGTATTTT
CASSLRQRGIDTQYF
>TRBV4-3|-|-|TRBJ1-2
TGCGCCAGCAGCCAAGATCGGTCAGGTTTCTATGGCTACACCTTC
CASSQDRSGFYGYTF
>TRBV6-1|-|-|TRBJ2-7
TGTGCCAGCACCCGACGGGGAGGCGAGCAGTACTTC
CASTRRGGEQYF
>TRBV11-2|-|-|TRBJ2-5
TGTGCCAGCAGCTTAACCCCTAAGCAGGAGACCCAGTACTTC
CASSLTPKQETQYF
>TRBV5-1|-|TRBD1|TRBJ2-7
TGCGCCAGCAGCCTCCTCCGGGACAGTTCTCCCTACGAGCAGTACTTC
CASSLLRDSSPYEQYF
>TRBV7-8|-|-|TRBJ2-7
TGTGCCAGCAGCTCCCCCTACGAGCAGTACTTC
CASSSPYEQYF
>TRBV15|-|-|TRBJ2-5
TGTGCCACCAGCCGGGGACAATTAGGGGCCCAGTACTTC
CATSRGQLGAQYF
>TRBV6-5|-|TRBD1|TRBJ2-3
TGTGCCAGCAGCGACAGGGGCCTCGTCACAGATACGCAGTATTTT
CASSDRGLVTDTQYF
>TRBV9|-|-|TRBJ2-3
TGTGCCAGCAGCATTAGCGGTAACCTAGGCACAGATACGCAGTATTTT
CASSISGNLGTDTQYF
>TRBV5-8|once|-|TRBJ2-4
TGTGCCAGCGAGGGGTTAGACATTCAGTACTTC
CASEGLDIQYF
>TRBV19|-|TRBD1|TRBJ2-4
TGTGCCAGTAGGGTGGGGACACAGGGGACCAAAAACATTCAGTACTTC
CASRVGTQGTKNIQYF
>TRBV28|-|-|TRBJ2-6
TGTGCCAGCAGGTCGGGCCCGCCTATGACTTTC
CASRSGPPMTF
>TRBV2|-|TRBD1|TRBJ1-2
TGTGCCAGCAGGGGTCCGGGACAGGGGGCCAGGACTAACTATGGCTACACCTTC
CASRGPGQGARTNYGYTF
>TRBV18|-|TRBD2|TRBJ2-3
TGTGCCAGCTCACCGGGACTAGCGGGCACAGATACGCAGTATTTT
CASSPGLAGTDTQYF
>TRBV2|-|-|TRBJ1-5
TGTGCCACCTCGGACAGTTGGAATCAGCCCCAGCATTTT
CATSDSWNQPQHF
>TRBV5-1|-|-|TRBJ1-3
TGCGCCAGCCGAATGGGCCAAGACTCTGGAAACACCATATATTTT
CASRMGQDSGNTIYF
>TRBV7-6|-|-|TRBJ2-5
TGTGCCAGCAGCTTGGGTGTACAGGCCAACCAAGAGACCCAGTACTTC
CASSLGVQANQETQYF
>TRBV11-3|-|-|TRBJ1-2
TGTGCCAGCAGCTTAGGGCGGGGAGGCTATGGCTACACCTTC
CASSLGRGGYGYTF
>TRBV6-5|-|-|TRBJ2-3
TGTGCCAGCAGTTACCAGCGGGCGGGTACAGATACGCAGTATTTT
CASSYQRAGTDTQYF
>TRBV7-2|once|-|TRBJ2-7
TGTGCCAGCAGCTTGGCGGGGAGTAGCTCCTACGAGCAGTACTTC
CASSLAGSSSYEQYF
>TRBV4-3|-|TRBD2|TRBJ2-7
TGCGCCAGCAGCCTGGCTAGCGGGGGACCTTCCTACGAGCAGTACTTC
CASSLASGGPSYEQYF
>TRBV29-1|-|TRBD2|TRBJ2-1
TGCAGCGTTGGAGCGGGATACAATGAGCAGTTCTTC
CSVGAGYNEQFF
>TRBV6-1|-|-|TRBJ2-7
TGTGCCAGCAGTGATAGACTGACTAGGGGGCCTTACGAGCAGTACTTC
CASSDRLTRGPYEQYF
>TRBV7-8|-|-|TRBJ1-5
TGTGCCAGCAGCTCAGGTAGCAATCAGCCCCAGCATTTT
CASSSGSNQPQHF